The next 5 T cell receptor beta chains were all read from a single sample in a study of blood T cell repertoires in COVID-19 (TCRdb year 2020). To prepare the library, the immunoSEQ multiplex PCR assay was applied. TCRdb holds this immuneACCESS table with in-frame rearrangements only. Some clones are missing; in checked studies, unresolved V genes explain under half, and the rest has no known cause. This sample is represented by 200,000 or so clones; about 85% of them were singletons. Approximately 10% of the sample belongs to the ten largest clones. The sample consisted of PBMCs or T cells enriched from blood (not recorded which). These receptor sequences come from a man younger than 40 who had recovered from COVID-19.

The chain employs TRBV7-9 and TRBJ2-1, with unresolved D. The germline V gene has CDR1 SEHNR and CDR2 FQNEAQ (reference sequence). The V end lost 1 base, the J end lost 0 bases, and 7 bases lay between the germline ends. CDR3 size: 15 residues. The CDR3 loop reads CASSLGLGSYNEQFF. The CDR3 region has the DNA TGTGCCAGCAGCTTAGGACTGGGCTCCTACAATGAGCAGTTCTTC.

In this sample, this clone turned up once. The chain uses TRBV10-2 and TRBJ2-2; the D gene is possibly TRBD1 (6 bases). The CDR3 runs to 12 residues. V dropped 11 bases and J dropped 6 bases, with 13 bases sitting between them. Germline V CDR1 and CDR2: WSHSY, SAAADI. This chain's CDR3 is CACQGGAGELFF. The CDR3 DNA sequence: TGCGCCTGCCAAGGGGGTGCCGGGGAGCTGTTTTTT.

In this sample, this clone turned up a few times. The V call is TRBV7-9, the J call TRBJ2-5, with 8 nucleotides matching TRBD1. V shed 2 bases, J shed 3 bases, and the junction held 8 bases outside the gene matches. CDR3 length equals 16 residues. The V gene's germline CDR1 is SEHNR and CDR2 FQNEAQ (reference sequence). The CDR3 DNA is TGTGCCAGCAGCTTATCTAGGCAGGGGGCCGAAGAGACCCAGTACTTC. Translation: CASSLSRQGAEETQYF.

V gene TRBV27 combines with J gene TRBJ2-3; possible D gene TRBD2, 6 bases. V dropped 11 bases and J dropped 2 bases, with 17 bases sitting between them. This CDR3 is built from 14 residues. Germline CDR1 reads MNHEY; CDR2 reads SMNVEV (reference sequence). CDR3 nucleotide sequence: TGTGCCTCATCGGGACTCGACCCCACAGATACGCAGTATTTT. Its translation: CASSGLDPTDTQYF.

The chain employs TRBV24-1 and TRBJ2-3, with TRBD2 matching 7 bases. V was clipped by 4 bases and J by 2 bases; unmatched bases: 8. Germline-derived CDR1 and CDR2 are KGHDR and SFDVKD. This CDR3 spans 16 amino acids. The CDR3 here is CATSDGGLVVTDTQYF. The DNA for the CDR3 is TGTGCCACCAGTGACGGCGGACTAGTGGTCACAGATACGCAGTATTTT.